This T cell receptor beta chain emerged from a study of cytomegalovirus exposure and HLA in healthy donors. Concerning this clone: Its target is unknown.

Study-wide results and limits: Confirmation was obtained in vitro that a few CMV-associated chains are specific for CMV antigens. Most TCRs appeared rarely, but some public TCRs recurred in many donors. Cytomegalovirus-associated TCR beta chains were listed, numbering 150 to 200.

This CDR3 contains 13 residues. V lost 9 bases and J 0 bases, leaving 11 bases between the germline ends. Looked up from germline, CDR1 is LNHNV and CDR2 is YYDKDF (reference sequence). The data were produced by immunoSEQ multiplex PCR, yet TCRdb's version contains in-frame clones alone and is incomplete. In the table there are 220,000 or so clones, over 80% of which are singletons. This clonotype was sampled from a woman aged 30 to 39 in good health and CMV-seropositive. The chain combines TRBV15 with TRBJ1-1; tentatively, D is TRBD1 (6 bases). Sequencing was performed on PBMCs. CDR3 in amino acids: CATAQGMNTEAFF. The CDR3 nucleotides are TGTGCCACTGCTCAGGGGATGAACACTGAAGCTTTCTTT.